A single sample gave rise to the 21 T cell receptor beta chains below, sequenced in a study of lymphopenia after photon versus proton radiotherapy. Some clones are missing from TCRdb's copy, which holds only in-frame ones; the method was immunoSEQ multiplex PCR. The table has 150,000 to 200,000 clones, around 85% seen once. Sequencing was performed on peripheral blood, taken from a patient treated with photon-based radiotherapy. Receptors were obtained from a man aged 45 to 65 with gastric cancer.

The chain has TRBV18 and TRBJ1-1, with D unclear. The CDR3 extends over 14 amino acids. The V gene's germline CDR1 is KGHSH and CDR2 LQKENI. The V end lost 2 bases, the J end lost 1 base, and 8 bases lay between the germline ends. The CDR3 reads CASSPAARNTEAFF. For the CDR3, the DNA is TGTGCCAGCTCACCAGCGGCACGGAACACTGAAGCTTTCTTT.

The V and J genes are TRBV5-4 and TRBJ2-3; D is perhaps TRBD1 or TRBD2 (5 bases each). With 4 bases removed from V and 5 bases from J, the gap between germline ends came to 8 bases. This CDR3 contains 12 residues. The germline V gene has CDR1 SGHNT and CDR2 YYREEE (reference sequence). The CDR3 nucleotides read TGTGCCAGCAGCGGGGACGAAGATACGCAGTATTTT. It yields the protein CASSGDEDTQYF.

This chain links TRBV11-2 with TRBJ2-1; 11 nucleotides align to TRBD2. This CDR3 region has 16 residues. Per the germline V gene, CDR1 is SGHAT and CDR2 is FQNNGV. V shed 5 bases and J 7 bases; nucleotides not matched to a gene: 10. The CDR3 spells CASSKETGTSGNEQFF. In nucleotides, the CDR3 is TGTGCCAGCAGCAAAGAAACAGGGACTAGCGGAAATGAGCAGTTCTTC.

The chain is built from TRBV6-1 and TRBJ2-7, with D tentatively TRBD1 (7 bases). The CDR3 spans 14 residues. Germline V CDR1 and CDR2: MNHNS, SASEGT. Deletions cut 4 bases from V and 6 bases from J, with 16 bases between. CDR3 protein: CASSGQGGIGEQYF. The CDR3 DNA sequence: TGTGCCAGCAGTGGGCAGGGGGGTATTGGCGAGCAGTACTTC.

This sequence joins TRBV5-1 and TRBJ1-4; TRBD1 might be the D (5 bases). V was clipped by 4 bases and J by 6 bases, with 16 bases between them. Germline lookup yields CDR1 SGHRS and CDR2 YFSETQ. The CDR3 sequence is 15 residues long. CDR3 DNA: TGCGCCAGCAGCGTCCGGGACCCCAAGGATGAAAAACTGTTTTTT. Encoded protein: CASSVRDPKDEKLFF.

This chain links TRBV28 with TRBJ1-2; D is ambiguous. The CDR3 is 14 amino acids. V lost 3 bases, J lost 6 bases, and 14 bases lay in between. Germline V CDR1 and CDR2: MDHEN, SYDVKM. DNA of the CDR3: TGTGCCAGCAGTTTGAGACAAGGATCGGATGGCTACACCTTC. Translation: CASSLRQGSDGYTF.

The chain links TRBV27 to TRBJ2-7; 8 bases map to TRBD2. Per germline, CDR1 MNHEY and CDR2 SMNVEV (reference sequence). After removal of 4 bases from V and 2 bases from J, the junction contained 4 bases not matched to a gene. The CDR3 consists of 14 residues. The CDR3 DNA reads as TGTGCCAGCAGTTGGGCGGGAGGTCCCTACGAGCAGTACTTC. It is translated as CASSWAGGPYEQYF.

V and J are TRBV21-1 and TRBJ1-4. TRBV21-1 is an annotated pseudogene. The CDR3 totals 15 residues. This CDR3 reads CASSNLGGLREKLFF. The DNA of the CDR3 is TGTGCCAGCAGCAACCTCGGAGGGCTTCGCGAAAAACTGTTTTTT.

This chain joins TRBV12-5 and TRBJ2-2; tentative D call: TRBD1 (6 bases). Trimming took 0 bases from V and 1 from J, leaving 15 bases between them. Germline V gives CDR1 LGHNT, CDR2 FRNRAP. The CDR3 contains 18 residues. CDR3 nucleotide sequence: TGTGCTAGTGGTTTGGTTCTAACCGGGACACAGAACACCGGGGAGCTGTTTTTT. This codes for CASGLVLTGTQNTGELFF.

Turning to this clone: Within the sample, other DNA sequences also encode this same CDR3. The gene calls are TRBV4-1 and TRBJ2-5; D perhaps matches TRBD1 (6 bases). V lost 1 base and J 4 bases, leaving 7 bases between the germline ends. There are 13 residues in the CDR3. Looked up from germline, CDR1 is MGHRA and CDR2 is YSYEKL. In DNA, the CDR3 is TGCGCCAGCAGCCAAGTAGGGGGAGAGACCCAGTACTTC. Translated, it gives CASSQVGGETQYF.

The gene calls are TRBV5-1 and TRBJ2-5, with D uncertain. Trimming pared 0 bases from V and 1 base from J, leaving 7 bases between. The length of the CDR3 is 14 residues. Germline CDR1 SGHRS, CDR2 YFSETQ. CDR3 amino acids: CASSLAAFQETQYF. CDR3 bases: TGCGCCAGCAGCTTGGCGGCCTTCCAAGAGACCCAGTACTTC.

The chain links TRBV7-2 to TRBJ2-1; tentatively, D is TRBD2 (6 bases). The ends were cut back, 3 bases at V and 2 bases at J, with 8 bases in the middle. Germline CDR1 SGHTA, CDR2 FQGNSA. The length of the CDR3 is 14 residues. CDR3 residues: CASSLTGAYNEQFF. CDR3 coding DNA: TGTGCCAGCAGCTTGACGGGGGCCTACAATGAGCAGTTCTTC.

This clone has just one count. This chain uses TRBV6-5 with TRBJ1-4; no definite D call. The CDR3 length is 12 residues. Germline CDR1 and CDR2: MNHEY and SVGAGI. V gave up 2 bases and J gave up 13 bases, with 11 bases separating them. The CDR3 coding sequence is TGTGCCAGCAGTTACACCGGGAGCGGACTGTTTTTT. It translates to CASSYTGSGLFF.

V usage is TRBV7-7 and J usage is TRBJ2-5; D is unclear. There are 12 residues in the CDR3. CDR1 and CDR2 (germline): SSHAT, FNYEAQ (reference sequence). V lost 5 bases, J lost 12 bases, and 16 bases lay in between. The CDR3 coding sequence is TGTGCCAGCAGCCCCCTAACGGCGAGGAAGTACTTC. Translating gives CASSPLTARKYF.

The genes are TRBV7-6 and TRBJ2-7; 12 bases align to TRBD2. Germline V gene lookup returns CDR1 SGHVS and CDR2 FNYEAQ. V lost 1 base to trimming and J lost 4 bases; unmatched junction nucleotides: 5. The CDR3 contains 16 residues. CDR3 nucleotides: TGTGCCAGCAGCTTAGGGGCCCTAGCGGGAGGGTACGAGCAGTACTTC. This gives the protein CASSLGALAGGYEQYF.

The CDR3 DNA reads as TGTGCCAGCAGCTTAGTAGGGACCGAAGAGACCCAGTACTTC. This codes for CASSLVGTEETQYF. The chain recombines TRBV7-9 with TRBJ2-5; possibly TRBD1 or TRBD2 for D (5 bases each). The CDR3 is 14 residues long. Germline V gene sequence: CDR1 SEHNR, CDR2 FQNEAQ (reference sequence). The V end lost 1 base, the J end lost 3 bases, and 9 bases lay between the germline ends.

The count of this clone is one. The chain uses TRBV6-5 and TRBJ2-1, with D perhaps being TRBD1 or TRBD2 (5 bases each). The CDR3 runs to 15 residues. Trimming removed 6 bases from V and 5 bases from J, with 17 bases in between. The germline CDR1 and CDR2 sequences are MNHEY and SVGAGI. The CDR3 bases are TGTGCCAGCAGGGATACAGGAGGCAAGGACAATGAGCAGTTCTTC. Translated: CASRDTGGKDNEQFF.

The chain combines TRBV27 with TRBJ1-5, with TRBD1 as a possible D gene (6 bases). The CDR3 runs to 16 residues. V was pared by 6 bases and J by 2 bases, with 17 bases between. The germline CDR1 and CDR2 sequences are MNHEY and SMNVEV (reference sequence). This CDR3 is CASRTTLRGGNQPQHF. CDR3 nucleotides: TGTGCCAGCAGAACCACTCTCAGGGGAGGCAATCAGCCCCAGCATTTT.

The chain combines TRBV5-6 with TRBJ2-5; no reliable D call. CDR3 length: 14 residues. Germline V gene lookup returns CDR1 SGHDT and CDR2 YYEEEE. Trimming took 0 bases from V and 2 from J, leaving 8 bases between them. The CDR3 protein is CASSLVGGQETQYF. DNA for the CDR3: TGTGCCAGCAGCTTGGTTGGTGGACAAGAGACCCAGTACTTC.

This clone has more than one count but fewer than ten. V usage is TRBV11-2 and J usage is TRBJ1-1; D perhaps matches TRBD1 (5 bases). V was trimmed by 3 bases and J by 7 bases, leaving 21 bases between them. Germline values: CDR1 SGHAT, CDR2 FQNNGV. The CDR3 consists of 16 residues. DNA of the CDR3: TGTGCCAGCAGCTTTCGGGGGGGAGAAAGGTATAGTGAAGCTTTCTTT. This translates into CASSFRGGERYSEAFF.

The chain combines TRBV6-6 with TRBJ1-1, with a tentative D call TRBD1 (6 bases). The CDR3 contains 15 residues. V was cut by 6 bases and J by 0 bases, with 14 bases left in between. In germline, CDR1 is MNHNY, CDR2 SVGAGI (reference sequence). CDR3 protein: CASSSRTEMNTEAFF. Written as DNA, the CDR3 is TGTGCCAGCAGCTCGAGGACAGAAATGAACACTGAAGCTTTCTTT.